The 19 T cell receptor beta chains below come from one sample, sequenced in a study. Produced via immunoSEQ multiplex PCR; TCRdb's table is partial and in-frame only. The table includes about 68,000 clones, around 93% detected once. The specimen was PBMCs. These receptors originate from a man aged 35-49 years with rheumatoid arthritis.

The V gene is TRBV30, the J gene TRBJ1-1, with D possibly being TRBD1 (5 bases). V lost 0 bases and J lost 1, with 12 bases in between. This CDR3 spans 15 amino acids. Germline V CDR1 and CDR2: GTSNPN, SVGIG (reference sequence). CDR3 DNA sequence: TGTGCCTGGAGTGTAAGGGACCTGAGGAACACTGAAGCTTTCTTT. It codes for CAWSVRDLRNTEAFF.

This chain joins TRBV2 and TRBJ1-2, with D maybe TRBD1 (6 bases). Germline V gene sequence: CDR1 SNHLY, CDR2 FYNNEI. The V end lost 2 bases, the J end lost 3 bases, and 13 bases lay between the germline ends. CDR3 length: 15 amino acids. CDR3 coding DNA: TGTGCCAGCAGTGAAAGGGGGGCGAGTGACTATGGCTACACCTTC. This gives the protein CASSERGASDYGYTF.

The sample holds one count of this clone. This sequence joins TRBV7-9 and TRBJ1-4, with TRBD1 identical over 8 bases. The CDR3 is 14 amino acids. Germline CDR1 is SEHNR and CDR2 is FQNEAQ (reference sequence). V lost 0 bases and J lost 7; bases outside the gene matches: 1. The CDR3 DNA is TGTGCCAGCAGCTTAGCAGGGACAGGTGAAAAACTGTTTTTT. Translation gives CASSLAGTGEKLFF. The whole variable domain, filled in from reference TRBV7-9 and TRBJ1-4, reads DTGVSQNPRHKITKRGQNVTFRCDPISEHNRLYWYRQTLGQGPEFLTYFQNEAQLEKSRLLSDRFSAERPKGSFSTLEIQRTEQGDSAMYLCASSLAGTGEKLFFGSGTQLSVL.

This clone was detected only once. The chain links TRBV7-3 to TRBJ2-5; 7 bases map to TRBD1. The CDR3 has 14 amino acids. Germline V CDR1 and CDR2: SGHTA, FQGTGA. V was pared by 4 bases and J by 4 bases, with 6 bases of the junction left unmatched. CDR3 bases: TGTGCCAGCAGCTGGGGACAGAAGGGAGAGACCCAGTACTTC. Residues: CASSWGQKGETQYF.

The chain carries TRBV7-3 and TRBJ2-3; 11 nucleotides match TRBD1. Germline CDR1 SGHTA, CDR2 FQGTGA. The CDR3 runs 15 residues. Unmatched junction bases numbered 2, after V lost 4 bases and J lost 2 bases. This chain's CDR3 is CASSWTGGPTDTQYF. In DNA form, the CDR3 reads TGTGCCAGCAGCTGGACAGGGGGCCCCACAGATACGCAGTATTTT.

The chain recombines TRBV7-2 with TRBJ1-2, with D perhaps TRBD1 (6 bases). V was cut by 1 base and J by 2 bases, with 11 bases left in between. The length of the CDR3 is 15 residues. Germline CDR1 SGHTA, CDR2 FQGNSA. CDR3 residues: CASSLGGTRNYGYTF. Written as DNA, the CDR3 is TGTGCCAGCAGCTTAGGCGGGACAAGAAACTATGGCTACACCTTC.

The chain links TRBV4-1 to TRBJ1-2; no firm D call. Germline assignment: CDR1 MGHRA and CDR2 YSYEKL. The CDR3 sequence is 15 residues long. The germline V and J ends were trimmed by 2 bases and 2 bases, with 12 bases remaining between them. The CDR3: CASSQSYGRNYGYTF. CDR3 nucleotides: TGCGCCAGCAGCCAAAGTTATGGACGGAACTATGGCTACACCTTC.

The J gene is TRBJ2-2, the V gene TRBV5-6, with D tentatively TRBD1 (5 bases). The CDR3 is 16 amino acids. V dropped 0 bases and J dropped 4 bases, with 13 bases sitting between them. Looked up from germline, CDR1 is SGHDT and CDR2 is YYEEEE. CDR3 DNA sequence: TGTGCCAGCAGCTTGGCGGTAGGGGCGGCCACCGGGGAGCTGTTTTTT. Translating gives CASSLAVGAATGELFF. Supplemented by reference TRBV5-6 and TRBJ2-2, the full variable domain reads DAGVTQSPTHLIKTRGQQVTLRCSPKSGHDTVSWYQQALGQGPQFIFQYYEEEERQRGNFPDRFSGHQFPNYSSELNVNALLLGDSALYLCASSLAVGAATGELFFGEGSRLTVL.

The CDR3 DNA follows: TGTGCCAGCAGTTACCGACTAGCGGGAGTAAAAAATGAGCAGTTCTTC. Translating it yields CASSYRLAGVKNEQFF. The rearrangement joins TRBV6-2 or TRBV6-3 to TRBJ2-1; 12 bases are a match to TRBD2. J lost 7 bases, V lost 2 bases, and 6 bases had no gene match. Looked up from germline, CDR1 is MNHEY and CDR2 is SVGEGT. This CDR3 region has 16 residues.

The rearrangement uses TRBV2 and TRBJ2-3, with TRBD2 identical over 7 bases. This CDR3 region has 13 residues. Trimming took 8 bases from V and 9 from J; bases not matched to a gene: 11. Germline V CDR1 and CDR2: SNHLY, FYNNEI. In nucleotides, the CDR3 is TGTGCCAGCTTAGTGACCTCCGGGGGGACGCAGTATTTT. Amino acid sequence: CASLVTSGGTQYF.

This clone appeared a single time. This chain uses TRBV12-5 with TRBJ2-5, with 12 bases identical to TRBD2. Germline V gene lookup returns CDR1 LGHNT and CDR2 FRNRAP. Trimming at V came to 2 bases and at J to 2 bases, leaving 0 bases not matched to a gene. The CDR3 is made up of 15 amino acids. The CDR3 nucleotides are TGTGCTAGTGGTTTGCTAGCGGGGGGGCAAGAGACCCAGTACTTC. This sequence encodes CASGLLAGGQETQYF.

CDR3 in amino acids: CASSAPSGTEAFF. CDR3 nucleotide sequence: TGTGCCAGCAGTGCGCCCTCCGGGACTGAAGCTTTCTTT. The gene calls are TRBV25-1 and TRBJ1-1; D not resolved. V gave up 4 bases and J gave up 5 bases, with 11 bases separating them. There are 13 residues in the CDR3. Germline V gene data show CDR1 as MGHDK and CDR2 as SYGVNS.

CDR3 DNA: TGTGCCACCAGCAGAGCCCTACCCACGCCCTATAATTCACCCCTCCACTTT. Its protein product is CATSRALPTPYNSPLHF. The chain carries TRBV15 and TRBJ1-6; D gene ambiguous. Per the germline V gene, CDR1 is LNHNV and CDR2 is YYDKDF (reference sequence). With 1 base removed from V and 2 bases from J, the gap between germline ends came to 12 bases. The CDR3 covers 17 residues.

This clone was counted a few times. The V gene is TRBV19, the J gene TRBJ1-2; D uncertain. The CDR3 has 12 amino acids. V gave up 5 bases and J gave up 7 bases, with 11 bases separating them. Germline V gene lookup returns CDR1 LNHDA and CDR2 SQIVND (reference sequence). CDR3 loop: CASSFPMGGYTF. DNA of the CDR3: TGTGCCAGTAGTTTCCCGATGGGTGGCTACACCTTC.

This chain links TRBV24-1 with TRBJ2-1; no definite D call. Trimming pared 1 base from V and 0 bases from J, leaving 9 bases between. This CDR3 is 16 amino acids long. The germline gives CDR1 KGHDR, CDR2 SFDVKD. The CDR3 region has the DNA TGTGCCACCAGTGATTTAGGGATTAGCTCCTACAATGAGCAGTTCTTC. This sequence encodes CATSDLGISSYNEQFF.

The rearrangement joins TRBV7-9 to TRBJ1-6; D not certain. CDR1 and CDR2 from the germline V gene are SEHNR and FQNEAQ (reference sequence). The CDR3 spans 13 residues. Trimming stripped 5 bases from V and 8 bases from J, with 10 bases between. The CDR3 DNA reads as TGTGCCAGCAGCGGATCTCAATATTCACCCCTCCACTTT. Translation gives CASSGSQYSPLHF.

The chain has TRBV2 and TRBJ2-6; D unresolved. This CDR3 spans 15 amino acids. Per the germline V gene, CDR1 is SNHLY and CDR2 is FYNNEI. V dropped 6 bases and J dropped 2 bases, with 11 bases sitting between them. The DNA of the CDR3 is TGTGCCAGCAGCGACCCGCGGCCTGGGGCCAACGTCCTGACTTTC. Translated, it gives CASSDPRPGANVLTF.

The V gene is TRBV7-2, the J gene TRBJ1-6; D call uncertain. Trimming removed 1 base from V and 2 bases from J, with 9 bases in between. This CDR3 is built from 16 residues. Per germline, CDR1 SGHTA and CDR2 FQGNSA. CDR3 residues: CASSLVMNTYNSPLHF. The DNA of the CDR3 is TGTGCCAGCAGCTTAGTTATGAACACCTATAATTCACCCCTCCACTTT.

V gene TRBV7-9 combines with J gene TRBJ2-5; D uncertain. Deletions cut 0 bases from V and 3 bases from J, with 2 bases between. CDR3 size: 12 residues. Germline CDR1 SEHNR, CDR2 FQNEAQ (reference sequence). In DNA form, the CDR3 reads TGTGCCAGCAGCTTAGCGAAAGAGACCCAGTACTTC. It yields the protein CASSLAKETQYF.